The 30 T cell receptor beta chains in this list originate from one sample, sequenced in a study of blood T cell repertoires in COVID-19 (TCRdb year 2020). The library was prepared using the immunoSEQ multiplex PCR assay. What TCRdb holds here is the immuneACCESS table cut down to in-frame rearrangements. Part of the clones is not present; checked against another copy, under half of the missing clones reflect an unresolved V gene, and the others are unexplained. The sample data list about 130,000 clones, and more than 70% of these were observed just once. Of the sample, roughly 5.4% falls within the top ten clones. Specimen: peripheral blood. All receptors derive from a human donor in a cohort sampled during active COVID-19.

The chain joins TRBV6-6 to TRBJ1-4; 10 nucleotides agree with TRBD1. The CDR3 runs 17 residues. V lost 5 bases and J lost 1; bases outside the gene matches: 7. Germline V gene data show CDR1 as MNHNY and CDR2 as SVGAGI (reference sequence). The CDR3 sequence: CASSPDRGLGTNEKLFF. The CDR3 DNA follows: TGTGCCAGCAGTCCCGACAGGGGGCTGGGAACTAATGAAAAACTGTTTTTT.

On this clone itself: The junction shows a germline mismatch at one end, possibly a read error. This chain joins TRBV12-3 or TRBV12-4 and TRBJ2-1, with TRBD2 matching over 8 bases. The CDR3 loop spans 12 amino acids. The DNA of the CDR3 is TGTGCCAGCAGTTTAGGAACGGGAGGGATCGTCTTC. Protein product: CASSLGTGGIVF.

The CDR3: CASGLETSGRGNNEQFF. CDR3 DNA sequence: TGTGCTAGTGGTTTAGAGACTAGCGGGAGGGGAAACAATGAGCAGTTCTTC. The chain employs TRBV12-5 and TRBJ2-1; 14 bases fit TRBD2. The CDR3 runs 17 residues. V lost 3 bases, J lost 5 bases, and 6 bases stayed unmatched. Germline V CDR1 and CDR2: LGHNT, FRNRAP.

The V gene is TRBV7-9, the J gene TRBJ1-5; 8 bases match TRBD1. Trimming at V came to 6 bases and at J to 2 bases, leaving 3 bases not matched to a gene. CDR3 length equals 14 residues. CDR1 is SEHNR and CDR2 is FQNEAQ in the germline V gene (reference sequence). The CDR3 coding sequence is TGTGCCAGCAGTTTGACAGGGGGCAATCAGCCCCAGCATTTT. Protein: CASSLTGGNQPQHF.

The chain recombines TRBV9 with TRBJ1-3, with TRBD1 matching 9 bases. Germline CDR1 is SGDLS and CDR2 is YYNGEE. With 3 bases clipped from V and 2 bases from J, the junction kept 6 bases outside the gene matches. CDR3 size: 16 residues. CDR3 loop: CASSGGQGRPGNTIYF. The DNA for the CDR3 is TGTGCCAGCAGCGGAGGACAGGGGAGGCCTGGAAACACCATATATTTT.

This clone was counted only a few times. The chain recombines TRBV5-8 with TRBJ2-7, with 9 bases matching TRBD2. V lost 0 bases and J lost 2; bases outside the gene matches: 6. The germline CDR1 and CDR2 sequences are SGHTS and YDEGEE. The CDR3 covers 16 residues. The DNA of the CDR3 is TGTGCCAGCAGCTTGGTTCGCGGGAGGGTCCCCTACGAGCAGTACTTC. Translated, it gives CASSLVRGRVPYEQYF.

The chain combines TRBV4-3 with TRBJ1-1; D ambiguous. The CDR3 extends over 15 amino acids. Germline V CDR1 and CDR2: LGHNA, YSLEER. V dropped 2 bases and J dropped 7 bases, with 17 bases sitting between them. CDR3 protein: CASSQRSREADEAFF. The CDR3 bases are TGCGCCAGCAGCCAAAGATCGAGGGAGGCAGATGAAGCTTTCTTT.

This clone was seen more than once but under ten times. This chain links TRBV5-6 with TRBJ1-3; no clear D. The CDR3 extends over 12 amino acids. Trimming cost V 4 bases and J 10 bases, with 12 bases left between them. Germline V gene lookup returns CDR1 SGHDT and CDR2 YYEEEE. DNA of the CDR3: TGTGCCAGCAGCCTGAAAGGGAGTACCATATATTTT. It translates to CASSLKGSTIYF.

The V and J genes are TRBV5-1 and TRBJ2-5; 7 nucleotides match TRBD1. Trimming cost V 1 base and J 4 bases; bases outside gene matches: 4. The CDR3 has 14 residues. In germline, CDR1 is SGHRS, CDR2 YFSETQ. As DNA, the CDR3 is TGCGCCAGCAGCTTGAAAGGGGGCGGAGAGACCCAGTACTTC. Its protein is CASSLKGGGETQYF.

The rearrangement links TRBV7-2 to TRBJ2-1; perhaps TRBD1 as D (5 bases). With 4 bases removed from V and 8 bases from J, the gap between germline ends came to 12 bases. The germline V gene has CDR1 SGHTA and CDR2 FQGNSA. The CDR3 length is 13 residues. The CDR3 region is CASSWGSGYEQFF. The CDR3 coding sequence is TGTGCCAGCAGCTGGGGCAGTGGGTATGAGCAGTTCTTC. Together with reference TRBV7-2 and TRBJ2-1, the CDR3 gives the full variable domain: GAGVSQSPSNKVTEKGKDVELRCDPISGHTALYWYRQSLGQGLEFLIYFQGNSAPDKSGLPSDRFSAERTGGSVSTLTIQRTQQEDSAVYLCASSWGSGYEQFFGPGTRLTVL.

The chain couples TRBV7-7 to TRBJ1-3; a possible D gene is TRBD1 (6 bases). The CDR3 loop spans 15 amino acids. The V gene's germline CDR1 is SSHAT and CDR2 FNYEAQ (reference sequence). V was trimmed by 3 bases and J by 4 bases, leaving 13 bases between them. The CDR3, as DNA: TGTGCCAGCAGCTTGGGTGCGGGGGGCGGAAACACCATATATTTT. Its protein is CASSLGAGGGNTIYF.

The CDR3 region has the DNA TGCAGTGCTAGTCGACAGCCTTATAGCAATCAGCCCCAGCATTTT. Translated, it gives CSASRQPYSNQPQHF. The chain links TRBV20-1 to TRBJ1-5; the D gene is possibly TRBD1 (5 bases). V was cut by 3 bases and J by 0 bases, with 12 bases left in between. The CDR3 loop spans 15 amino acids. The germline V gene has CDR1 DFQATT and CDR2 SNEGSKA (reference sequence).

The chain joins TRBV18 to TRBJ1-1; 7 bases are a match to TRBD1. CDR1 KGHSH and CDR2 LQKENI come from the germline V gene. This CDR3 contains 16 residues. V lost 6 bases and J lost 2; bases outside the gene matches: 12. In DNA form, the CDR3 reads TGTGCCAGCTCTACCATACAGGGGTTGAGCAACACTGAAGCTTTCTTT. Encoded protein: CASSTIQGLSNTEAFF. The variable domain in full, with the rest retrieved from reference TRBV18 and TRBJ1-1, is NAGVMQNPRHLVRRRGQEARLRCSPMKGHSHVYWYRQLPEEGLKFMVYLQKENIIDESGMPKERFSAEFPKEGPSILRIQQVVRGDSAAYFCASSTIQGLSNTEAFFGQGTRLTVV.

The chain carries TRBV6-5 and TRBJ1-6, with no clear D. Trimming took off 6 bases at V and 6 bases at J, with 12 bases between the two ends. The CDR3 has 14 amino acids. Germline lookup yields CDR1 MNHEY and CDR2 SVGAGI. The chain's CDR3 is CASRNPGSNSPLHF. The CDR3 region has the DNA TGTGCCAGCAGGAACCCGGGATCTAATTCACCCCTCCACTTT.

The chain carries TRBV6-5 and TRBJ2-1; 11 nucleotides match TRBD2. The CDR3 is 15 residues long. Trimming cost V 4 bases and J 4 bases; bases outside gene matches: 3. The germline CDR1 and CDR2 sequences are MNHEY and SVGAGI. The CDR3 DNA is TGTGCCAGCAGTTTGGGACTAGCGGTTTACAATGAGCAGTTCTTC. It specifies CASSLGLAVYNEQFF.

The genes are TRBV6-5 and TRBJ2-3; D uncertain. Trimming stripped 7 bases from V and 4 bases from J, with 9 bases between. Looked up from germline, CDR1 is MNHEY and CDR2 is SVGAGI. The CDR3 consists of 12 residues. CDR3 region: CASNLSPDTQYF. The DNA of the CDR3 is TGTGCCAGCAATCTATCGCCAGATACGCAGTATTTT.

The chain uses TRBV5-5 and TRBJ1-2, with 7 bases lining up with TRBD1. This CDR3 region has 13 residues. Germline V CDR1 and CDR2: SGHKS, YYEKEE (reference sequence). The V segment lost 5 bases and the J segment 3 bases; nucleotides outside the gene matches: 4. CDR3 bases: TGTGCCAGCAGGCAGGGGGGTCACTATGGCTACACCTTC. This encodes CASRQGGHYGYTF. The full variable domain, rest sourced from reference TRBV5-5 and TRBJ1-2, is DAGVTQSPTHLIKTRGQQVTLRCSPISGHKSVSWYQQVLGQGPQFIFQYYEKEERGRGNFPDRFSARQFPNYSSELNVNALLLGDSALYLCASRQGGHYGYTFGSGTRLTVV.

J is TRBJ1-4 and V is TRBV6-1, with 10 bases matching TRBD1. The J segment lost 4 bases and the V segment lost 3 bases, leaving 11 bases of the junction unmatched. The CDR3 has 18 amino acids. In germline, CDR1 is MNHNS, CDR2 SASEGT. Here the CDR3 DNA reads TGTGCCAGCAGTGATTCGACAGGGGGCGGTTTTGGTAATGAAAAACTGTTTTTT. Amino acids: CASSDSTGGGFGNEKLFF.

The chain joins TRBV10-1 to TRBJ2-6; possibly TRBD2 for D (6 bases). V dropped 7 bases and J dropped 0 bases, with 13 bases sitting between them. Germline loops: CDR1 WNHNN, CDR2 SYGVQD (reference sequence). The CDR3 spans 16 residues. Here the CDR3 reads CASKEAGSSGANVLTF. CDR3 DNA sequence: TGCGCCAGCAAGGAAGCGGGTAGCTCTGGGGCCAACGTCCTGACTTTC.

The DNA for the CDR3 is TGTGCCAGCCGGGCAGGGCTGGAGGGAAACACCATATATTTT. Protein: CASRAGLEGNTIYF. The chain employs TRBV6-5 and TRBJ1-3; D possibly corresponds to TRBD1 (5 bases). The V and J ends lost 8 bases and 4 bases respectively, with 15 bases between them. The CDR3 covers 14 residues. The germline V gene encodes CDR1 MNHEY and CDR2 SVGAGI.

The V and J genes are TRBV28 and TRBJ1-1, with TRBD1 identical over 9 bases. V dropped 7 bases and J dropped 4; count of bases not matched to a gene: 10. The CDR3 has 15 amino acids. Looked up from germline, CDR1 is MDHEN and CDR2 is SYDVKM. The CDR3 protein is CASIDRGFIGTEAFF. The CDR3 DNA reads as TGTGCCAGCATTGACAGGGGGTTTATTGGCACTGAAGCTTTCTTT.

The chain has TRBV25-1 and TRBJ2-2; the D is unclear. CDR1 is MGHDK, CDR2 SYGVNS, per germline. V was clipped by 5 bases and J by 1 base, with 8 bases between them. The CDR3 contains 14 residues. The CDR3 DNA follows: TGTGCCAGCAGTCTAAGGAGGAACACCGGGGAGCTGTTTTTT. The encoded protein is CASSLRRNTGELFF. Full variable domain (remainder filled in from reference TRBV25-1 and TRBJ2-2): EADIYQTPRYLVIGTGKKITLECSQTMGHDKMYWYQQDPGMELHLIHYSYGVNSTEKGDLSSESTVSRIRTEHFPLTLESARPSHTSQYLCASSLRRNTGELFFGEGSRLTVL.

The rearrangement uses TRBV10-3 and TRBJ2-7; TRBD1 might be the D (5 bases). Trimming pared 5 bases from V and 4 bases from J, leaving 9 bases between. The germline gives CDR1 ENHRY, CDR2 SYGVKD. This CDR3 has 12 residues. CDR3 coding DNA: TGTGCCATCAGTTGGACACAGTACGAGCAGTACTTC. It yields the protein CAISWTQYEQYF.

The CDR3 DNA is TGTGCCAGCAGTTACCGGGGGGGCCAGTTCTTC. Protein: CASSYRGGQFF. The chain recombines TRBV6-5 with TRBJ2-1; 8 bases fit TRBD2. Germline CDR1 MNHEY, CDR2 SVGAGI. This CDR3 has 11 residues. V shed 2 bases and J 13 bases; nucleotides not matched to a gene: 1.

CDR3 coding DNA: TGTGCCAGCAGGTATAAGGACAGGGGCTACGAGCAGTACTTC. It translates to CASRYKDRGYEQYF. The chain employs TRBV6-5 and TRBJ2-7; 9 positions agree with TRBD1. Germline CDR1 MNHEY, CDR2 SVGAGI. With 6 bases clipped from V and 3 bases from J, the junction kept 6 bases outside the gene matches. CDR3 size: 14 residues.

The chain employs TRBV7-9 and TRBJ1-5; D is ambiguous. Germline values: CDR1 SEHNR, CDR2 FQNEAQ (reference sequence). The CDR3 consists of 16 residues. The V end was cut by 1 base, the J end by 4 bases, with 14 bases between. The CDR3 nucleotides read TGTGCCAGCAGCTTAGTTCGGCCAGGAACTAATCAGCCCCAGCATTTT. This translates into CASSLVRPGTNQPQHF. The full variable domain, completed using reference TRBV7-9 and TRBJ1-5, is DTGVSQNPRHKITKRGQNVTFRCDPISEHNRLYWYRQTLGQGPEFLTYFQNEAQLEKSRLLSDRFSAERPKGSFSTLEIQRTEQGDSAMYLCASSLVRPGTNQPQHFGDGTRLSIL.

The chain recombines TRBV7-2 with TRBJ2-1; 14 bases align to TRBD2. This CDR3 contains 15 residues. CDR1 SGHTA and CDR2 FQGNSA come from the germline V gene. Germline trimming cut 4 bases from V and 9 bases from J; bases unmatched to any gene: 5. The CDR3 region has the DNA TGTGCCAGCAGCTCGGGACTAGCGGGAGTTGTTGAGCAGTTCTTC. It is translated as CASSSGLAGVVEQFF.

This chain links TRBV6-1 with TRBJ2-4; 8 bases match TRBD2. The CDR3 spans 18 residues. Germline CDR1 MNHNS, CDR2 SASEGT. V shed 2 bases and J 2 bases; nucleotides not matched to a gene: 11. The CDR3 spells CASSEPWDGRDTKNIQYF. CDR3 nucleotide sequence: TGTGCCAGCAGTGAACCCTGGGACGGGAGGGATACCAAAAACATTCAGTACTTC.

CDR3 in amino acids: CASSLDRAGSEKLFF. The CDR3 region has the DNA TGTGCCAGCAGCTTGGACAGGGCAGGCTCCGAAAAACTGTTTTTT. V and J are TRBV7-2 and TRBJ1-4; 8 bases line up with TRBD1. Germline CDR1 is SGHTA and CDR2 is FQGNSA. J gave up 8 bases and V 3 bases, and 8 bases lay outside the gene matches. CDR3 length: 15 residues.

The V gene is TRBV15, the J gene TRBJ1-4; D is unresolved. The CDR3 runs 14 residues. V was trimmed by 0 bases and J by 7 bases, leaving 9 bases between them. CDR1 and CDR2 from the germline V gene are LNHNV and YYDKDF (reference sequence). DNA of the CDR3: TGTGCCACCAGCAGAGATCCCGGGAGTGAAAAACTGTTTTTT. Translated, it gives CATSRDPGSEKLFF.